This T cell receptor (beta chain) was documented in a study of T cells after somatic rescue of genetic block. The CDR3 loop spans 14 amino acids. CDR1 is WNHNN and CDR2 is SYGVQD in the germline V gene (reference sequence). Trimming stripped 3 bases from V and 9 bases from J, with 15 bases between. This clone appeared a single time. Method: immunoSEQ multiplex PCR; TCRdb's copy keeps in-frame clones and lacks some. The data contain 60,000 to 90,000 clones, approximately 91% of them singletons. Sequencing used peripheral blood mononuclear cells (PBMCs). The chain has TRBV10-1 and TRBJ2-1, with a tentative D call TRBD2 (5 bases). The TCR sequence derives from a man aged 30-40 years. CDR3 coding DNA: TGCGCCAGCAGTGATGGCGGCGGGCTCAGTGAGCAGTTCTTC. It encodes CASSDGGGLSEQFF.